This passage covers 11 T cell receptor beta chains from one sample sequenced in a study of monozygotic twins with inflammatory bowel disease. TCRdb re-called the 5' RACE reads and gives one entry per CDR3 protein, without DNA. Its table records over 350,000 distinct CDR3 sequences. Sequencing was carried out using blood. The receptors were gathered from a human donor with ulcerative colitis or Crohn's disease, or a healthy co-twin of an affected twin (not recorded which).

The CDR3 reads CASNTEFYEQYF. The chain employs TRBV2 and TRBJ2-7. The CDR3 runs 12 residues. The germline V gene encodes CDR1 SNHLY and CDR2 FYNNEI.

The J gene is TRBJ1-6, the V gene TRBV4-1. The CDR3 is made up of 16 amino acids. The germline gives CDR1 MGHRA, CDR2 YSYEKL. The chain's CDR3 is CASSQPVSSYNSPLHF.

This chain links TRBV5-1 with TRBJ1-5; TCRdb's D gene call, TRBD1, goes unchecked for lack of DNA. CDR3 length equals 15 residues. Germline values: CDR1 SGHRS, CDR2 YFSETQ. This CDR3 is CASSRGQGNNQPQHF.

V is TRBV12-3 or TRBV12-4 and J is TRBJ2-1; TCRdb gives TRBD1 as the D gene, but with no DNA this cannot be confirmed. This CDR3 is 14 amino acids long. The CDR3 is CASFIGTKTNEQFF.

The V and J genes are TRBV5-4 and TRBJ2-1; TCRdb gives TRBD2 as the D gene, but with no DNA this cannot be confirmed. Looked up from germline, CDR1 is SGHNT and CDR2 is YYREEE (reference sequence). This CDR3 has 15 amino acids. The CDR3 here is CASSSGGGSGNEQFF.

The V and J genes are TRBV6-5 and TRBJ1-6. Germline V gene lookup returns CDR1 MNHEY and CDR2 SVGAGI. The CDR3 has 14 amino acids. CDR3 in amino acids: CASSYEGLGSPLHF.

This sequence joins TRBV25-1 and TRBJ2-7; TCRdb indicates TRBD1, and absent DNA this call remains unverified. Germline V gives CDR1 MGHDK, CDR2 SYGVNS. The CDR3 runs to 14 residues. CDR3 amino acids: CASRRQGAAYEQYF.

The V call is TRBV19, the J call TRBJ2-7; TCRdb's D gene call, TRBD1, goes unchecked for lack of DNA. Germline loops: CDR1 LNHDA, CDR2 SQIVND (reference sequence). This CDR3 has 11 amino acids. The CDR3 loop reads CASTPRYEQYF. The whole variable domain, filled in from reference TRBV19 and TRBJ2-7, reads DGGITQSPKYLFRKEGQNVTLSCEQNLNHDAMYWYRQDPGQGLRLIYYSQIVNDFQKGDIAEGYSVSREKKESFPLTVTSAQKNPTAFYLCASTPRYEQYFGPGTRLTVT.

The V gene is TRBV7-6, the J gene TRBJ2-7; TCRdb reports TRBD1, a call that lacks DNA to check it against. The germline CDR1 and CDR2 sequences are SGHVS and FNYEAQ. The CDR3 spans 17 residues. CDR3 loop: CASSLTTGTGSAYEQYF.

The chain combines TRBV20-1 with TRBJ2-3; TCRdb gives TRBD1 as the D gene, but with no DNA this cannot be confirmed. The CDR3 covers 14 residues. The germline V gene has CDR1 DFQATT and CDR2 SNEGSKA (reference sequence). The CDR3 protein is CSARDHPGADTQYF.

The chain couples TRBV5-1 to TRBJ2-3; without DNA, the TCRdb call of TRBD1 cannot be checked. This CDR3 comprises 14 residues. Germline loops: CDR1 SGHRS, CDR2 YFSETQ. This CDR3 reads CASTTGGGADTQYF.